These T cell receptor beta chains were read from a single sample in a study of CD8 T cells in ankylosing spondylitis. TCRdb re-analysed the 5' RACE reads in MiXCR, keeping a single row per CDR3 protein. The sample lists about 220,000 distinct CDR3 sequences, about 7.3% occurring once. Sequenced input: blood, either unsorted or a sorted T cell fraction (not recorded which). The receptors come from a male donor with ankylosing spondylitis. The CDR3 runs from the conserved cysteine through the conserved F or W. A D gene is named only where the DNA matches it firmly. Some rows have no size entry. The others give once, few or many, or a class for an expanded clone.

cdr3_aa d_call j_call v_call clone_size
CASSSGQGGRETQYF TRBD1 TRBJ2-5 TRBV11-2 many
CSVDTGVSTDTQYF - TRBJ2-3 TRBV29-1 -
CATSRDRGRANTGELFF - TRBJ2-2 TRBV15 many
CSVIGQGKPLAPKGHEQYF TRBD1 TRBJ2-7 TRBV29-1 many
CASSSQMRVHAWASGANVLTF - TRBJ2-6 TRBV28 few
CASSFSGQPQHF - TRBJ1-5 TRBV7-9 many
CASSRTGATTDTQYF TRBD1 TRBJ2-3 TRBV7-6 many
CASSVQSGYTF - TRBJ1-2 TRBV6-4 few
CASSEAGHYEQYF - TRBJ2-7 TRBV25-1 -
CSVSPGTGGYTF TRBD1 TRBJ1-2 TRBV29-1 many
CASSPHPGLAGQNEQFF TRBD2 TRBJ2-1 TRBV4-3 many
CASSVDNRGSSGANVLTF TRBD1 TRBJ2-6 TRBV9 -
CATRGELTEAFF - TRBJ1-1 TRBV5-1 -
CASSYPNTGELFF - TRBJ2-2 TRBV6-6 many
CASSATQGNYEQYF - TRBJ2-7 TRBV7-9 many
CASSQGTGNMQPQHF TRBD1 TRBJ1-5 TRBV4-3 many
CASSYPREGDNEQFF - TRBJ2-1 TRBV6-2/TRBV6-3 many
CASSPLARTDEGSYEQYF - TRBJ2-7 TRBV6-1 many
CSAPVLGQGRTEAFF TRBD1 TRBJ1-1 TRBV29-1 many
CASSLDMIYNEQFF - TRBJ2-1 TRBV14 -
CATSPASQTSERHEAFF - TRBJ1-1 TRBV24-1 -
CASSSWDREAFF TRBD1 TRBJ1-1 TRBV7-8 -
CSSDGLVGVGNEQFF TRBD2 TRBJ2-1 TRBV29-1 many
CASSLAGSLGEAFF - TRBJ1-1 TRBV5-1 -
CASSLVSGKNTEAFF - TRBJ1-1 TRBV11-2 -
CASSSTSGDSEQFF TRBD2 TRBJ2-1 TRBV7-9 many
CASSASAYEQYF - TRBJ2-7 TRBV12-3/TRBV12-4 few
CASSTGRDRGYYNSPLHF TRBD1 TRBJ1-6 TRBV11-2 many
CASSWRRRGTIQETQYF - TRBJ2-5 TRBV7-6 once
CASSRGTGVYSNQPQHF TRBD1 TRBJ1-5 TRBV11-1 -
CASSLIGGGQPQHF - TRBJ1-5 TRBV12-3/TRBV12-4 many
CASSPRGRRYEAFF - TRBJ1-1 TRBV11-1 -
CASSQDPRTGFRELFF TRBD1 TRBJ2-2 TRBV4-2 many
CASSQDNQPQHF - TRBJ1-5 TRBV4-2 many
CASSLVGPHGEKLFF - TRBJ1-4 TRBV11-2 many
CASSGGGGDEQFF - TRBJ2-1 TRBV9 many
CASSGTGFHEQYF - TRBJ2-7 TRBV5-6 few
CASSPQTGVSYEQYF - TRBJ2-7 TRBV7-8 many
CASSPWGLGGYTF - TRBJ1-2 TRBV6-1 -
CASTSGTLSYNEQFF - TRBJ2-1 TRBV7-9 many
CASSVGTTTDEQFF TRBD2 TRBJ2-1 TRBV19 few
CASSPQHGTDYSGQLFF TRBD1 TRBJ1-4 TRBV7-9 few
CASSQLYSPGTELF - TRBJ1-2 TRBV16 many
CASSIVGGREDTQYF - TRBJ2-3 TRBV19 few
CASSESAFLDTQYF - TRBJ2-3 TRBV10-2 many
CSVQSATYEQYF - TRBJ2-7 TRBV29-1 few
CASSQVGGNIQYF TRBD2 TRBJ2-4 TRBV2 few
CASSFSQGSTYEQYF - TRBJ2-7 TRBV7-9 many
CSVARTGGRTEAFF - TRBJ1-1 TRBV29-1 many
CASSPAAGPHPYEQYF - TRBJ2-7 TRBV5-1 many
CASRPGPLAYGYTF - TRBJ1-2 TRBV3-1 many
CASSRTWGLAREQYF TRBD2 TRBJ2-7 TRBV3-1 many